This passage covers 20 T cell receptor beta chains from one sample sequenced in a study of T cells in Graves' hyperthyroidism and ophthalmopathy. Amplification of TCR beta CDR3 regions was performed using RNA transcripts as template. Using the HTBI primer set, a first-round RT-PCR was run on the TCR CDR3. In TCRdb, the multiplex PCR reads were re-called with MiXCR into one record per CDR3 protein. In the table there are about 520,000 distinct CDR3 sequences, around 22% of which are singletons. Sequencing used blood. These receptors originate from a woman aged 25-40 years with Graves' ophthalmopathy.

This clonotype was picked up many times. The chain combines TRBV15 with TRBJ1-2; D gene unclear. The ends were cut back, 0 bases at V and 8 bases at J, with 7 bases in the middle. From germline, CDR1 is LNHNV and CDR2 YYDKDF (reference sequence). There are 12 residues in the CDR3. In nucleotides, the CDR3 is TGTGCCACCAGCAGAGATTTCGGAGGCTACACCTTC. It is translated as CATSRDFGGYTF.

This clonotype was picked up many times. V usage is TRBV28 and J usage is TRBJ2-5, with 9 positions matching TRBD1. The CDR3 runs to 18 residues. CDR1 is MDHEN, CDR2 SYDVKM, per germline. The V segment lost 3 bases and the J segment 5 bases; nucleotides outside the gene matches: 16. Written as DNA, the CDR3 is TGTGCCAGCAGTTTTAACAGGGGGCCGCCCCGGCTAAGGGAGACCCAGTACTTC. This codes for CASSFNRGPPRLRETQYF.

Only a few counts were recorded for this clonotype. The chain joins TRBV12-3 or TRBV12-4 to TRBJ1-1, with D uncertain. Between the trimmed V and J ends, which lost 1 base and 3 bases, there was a span of 6 bases. The CDR3 has 13 residues. The CDR3 sequence: CASSLGTHTEAFF. CDR3 bases: TGTGCCAGCAGTTTAGGAACACACACTGAAGCTTTCTTT.

This clonotype has ten or more counts. The V gene is TRBV6-5, the J gene TRBJ2-7; a weak D match, TRBD2 (5 bases). Between the trimmed V and J ends, which lost 6 bases and 0 bases, there was a span of 9 bases. Germline CDR1 reads MNHEY; CDR2 reads SVGAGI. The CDR3 loop spans 13 amino acids. CDR3 nucleotides: TGTGCCAGCAGCACAGCGGACTCCTACGAGCAGTACTTC. It encodes CASSTADSYEQYF.

This chain links TRBV2 with TRBJ2-5; the D gene is possibly TRBD2 (5 bases). The CDR3 runs 15 residues. The V and J ends lost 6 bases and 4 bases respectively, with 18 bases between them. The germline V gene has CDR1 SNHLY and CDR2 FYNNEI. The CDR3 reads CASSPGRDPRETQYF. CDR3 in DNA: TGTGCCAGCAGCCCCGGACGGGATCCGAGAGAGACCCAGTACTTC.

The chain is built from TRBV18 and TRBJ1-5; D is unclear. The germline V gene encodes CDR1 KGHSH and CDR2 LQKENI. Trimming removed 6 bases at V and 5 bases at J, with 11 bases between. The CDR3 spans 13 residues. The CDR3 is CASSPDRHQPQHF. CDR3 bases: TGTGCCAGCTCGCCGGACCGCCATCAGCCCCAGCATTTT.

Many counts were recorded for this clonotype. J is TRBJ1-1 and V is TRBV6-5, with D possibly being TRBD1 (5 bases). V dropped 3 bases and J dropped 7 bases, with 12 bases sitting between them. The CDR3 runs to 13 residues. Germline lookup yields CDR1 MNHEY and CDR2 SVGAGI. The CDR3 DNA is TGTGCCAGCAGTTATGGGGGGGGAAATGAAGCTTTCTTT. This sequence encodes CASSYGGGNEAFF.

In its sample, this clonotype was seen many times. The genes are TRBV7-8 and TRBJ2-6, with D perhaps given as TRBD1 or TRBD2 (5 bases each). This CDR3 has 15 amino acids. V was trimmed by 6 bases and J by 4 bases, leaving 13 bases between them. Per the germline V gene, CDR1 is SGHVS and CDR2 is FQNEAQ. This CDR3 is CASSLPGTGANVLTF. The CDR3 DNA reads as TGTGCCAGCAGTCTTCCAGGGACCGGGGCCAACGTCCTGACTTTC.

The chain joins TRBV5-1 to TRBJ1-3; 8 bases agree with TRBD1. This CDR3 is built from 19 residues. CDR1 is SGHRS and CDR2 is YFSETQ in the germline V gene. The junction had 13 bases not matched to a gene; V was cut back by 2 bases and J by 0 bases. The CDR3 is CASSLLRGPKTGSGNTIYF. For the CDR3, the DNA is TGCGCCAGCAGCTTACTCAGGGGGCCCAAGACTGGCTCTGGAAACACCATATATTTT.

The genes are TRBV30 and TRBJ1-5, with D possibly matching TRBD1 (5 bases). The V and J ends lost 0 bases and 3 bases respectively, with 15 bases between them. This CDR3 comprises 16 residues. Germline V gene sequence: CDR1 GTSNPN, CDR2 SVGIG (reference sequence). CDR3 sequence: CAWSVLSQVDNQPQHF. As DNA, the CDR3 is TGTGCCTGGAGTGTACTTTCACAGGTGGACAATCAGCCCCAGCATTTT.

This clonotype was observed a single time. V usage is TRBV6-1 and J usage is TRBJ2-7; D remains unclear. Trimming removed 6 bases at V and 7 bases at J, with 10 bases between. The CDR3 sequence is 11 residues long. The germline gives CDR1 MNHNS, CDR2 SASEGT. The CDR3 sequence: CASRLGGEQYF. CDR3 in DNA: TGTGCCAGCAGACTTGGTGGGGAGCAGTACTTC.

The chain carries TRBV10-3 and TRBJ2-7; D uncertain. Germline assignment: CDR1 ENHRY and CDR2 SYGVKD. Trimming took off 2 bases at V and 0 bases at J, with 20 bases between the two ends. The CDR3 has 18 residues. The CDR3 DNA reads as TGTGCCATCAGTGAGCCGCCCTTGGGCGGACCAAGCTCCTACGAGCAGTACTTC. Translating gives CAISEPPLGGPSSYEQYF.

About this clonotype itself: A much bigger clone sits one base away, suggesting this may be a read error. This chain joins TRBV12-3 or TRBV12-4 and TRBJ2-7; 9 positions match TRBD1. The CDR3 runs 15 residues. With 8 bases clipped from V and 1 base from J, the junction kept 9 bases outside the gene matches. The CDR3 DNA reads as TGTGCCAGCGCGGCTTTTGGGACAGGGTCCTACGAGCAGTACTTC. The encoded protein is CASAAFGTGSYEQYF.

The rearrangement links TRBV11-2 to TRBJ1-2; D is unclear. The CDR3 totals 12 residues. V was trimmed by 0 bases and J by 6 bases, leaving 5 bases between them. CDR1 and CDR2 from the germline V gene are SGHAT and FQNNGV. The CDR3 protein is CASSLDADGYTF. CDR3 coding DNA: TGTGCCAGCAGCTTAGACGCGGATGGCTACACCTTC. Looking up the rest from reference TRBV11-2 and TRBJ1-2 gives the full variable domain: EAGVAQSPRYKIIEKRQSVAFWCNPISGHATLYWYQQILGQGPKLLIQFQNNGVVDDSQLPKDRFSAERLKGVDSTLKIQPAKLEDSAVYLCASSLDADGYTFGSGTRLTVV.

CDR3 protein: CASSANRWGLDTEAFF. The CDR3 DNA reads as TGCGCCAGCAGCGCAAACAGGTGGGGTCTGGACACTGAAGCTTTCTTT. V and J are TRBV4-1 and TRBJ1-1; TRBD1 is a possible D gene (5 bases). This CDR3 has 16 amino acids. Germline V gives CDR1 MGHRA, CDR2 YSYEKL. V shed 5 bases and J shed 3 bases, with 19 bases lying between them.

This clonotype was seen only a few times. This chain uses TRBV5-1 with TRBJ2-7; D unclear. CDR3 length: 11 amino acids. Germline CDR1 and CDR2: SGHRS and YFSETQ. Trimming shortened V by 3 bases and J by 5 bases, and 6 bases separated the two germline ends. DNA of the CDR3: TGCGCCAGCAGCTCCGTAGACGAGCAGTACTTC. Translated: CASSSVDEQYF.

This clonotype occurred once. The chain combines TRBV7-9 with TRBJ1-5; unclear D gene. CDR1 SEHNR and CDR2 FQNEAQ come from the germline V gene (reference sequence). This CDR3 spans 15 amino acids. Trimming stripped 4 bases from V and 0 bases from J, with 10 bases between. The CDR3 reads CASSSWGNSNQPQHF. The CDR3 coding sequence is TGTGCCAGCAGCTCATGGGGTAATAGCAATCAGCCCCAGCATTTT.

The gene calls are TRBV6-5 and TRBJ1-1; D perhaps matches TRBD1 (6 bases). The CDR3 loop spans 13 amino acids. Per germline, CDR1 MNHEY and CDR2 SVGAGI. The germline V and J ends were trimmed by 4 bases and 7 bases, with 13 bases remaining between them. The CDR3 DNA sequence: TGTGCCAGCAGTTTCACGGGGGGCGGTGAAGCTTTCTTT. This translates into CASSFTGGGEAFF.

This clonotype was detected a few times. V and J are TRBV29-1 and TRBJ2-7, with a tentative D call TRBD2 (5 bases). This CDR3 is built from 11 residues. V lost 7 bases and J lost 3, with 10 bases in between. CDR1 and CDR2 (germline): SQVTM, ANQGSEA. In DNA, the CDR3 is TGCAGCGCCCTTCGGGACTACGAGCAGTACTTC. Its protein product is CSALRDYEQYF.

This clonotype was counted only a few times. This chain links TRBV30 with TRBJ1-3, with no clear D. The CDR3 is 14 amino acids. From germline, CDR1 is GTSNPN and CDR2 SVGIG (reference sequence). V lost 2 bases, J lost 2 bases, and 10 bases lay in between. DNA for the CDR3: TGTGCCTGGAGTAAAGACACCACTGGAAACACCATATATTTT. This gives the protein CAWSKDTTGNTIYF.